This record looks at one T cell receptor (beta chain) sequence and its context. As for treatment: oral pan-JAK inhibitor, 5-10 mg twice daily. This entry belongs to a study of CD8+ T cells in alopecia areata. Once RNA had been extracted, it was reverse transcribed into cDNA to act as the sequencing template. The protocol was immunoSEQ multiplex PCR, while the TCRdb copy is restricted to in-frame clones and leaves out a portion. The sample includes more than 140,000 clones, around 86% of them seen just once. Unmatched junction bases numbered 2, after V lost 3 bases and J lost 6 bases. The CDR3 runs to 13 residues. CDR1 and CDR2 from the germline V gene are SGHDT and YYEEEE.

Sequenced here: CD8+ T cells sorted from blood, sampled at week 4, from a patient treated with tofacitinib. V gene TRBV5-6 combines with J gene TRBJ2-1, with 8 bases that match TRBD1. The receptor was derived from a human donor with alopecia areata. The CDR3 loop reads CASSSTGVNEQFF. The DNA for the CDR3 is TGTGCCAGCAGCTCGACAGGGGTCAATGAGCAGTTCTTC.